This TCR beta chain comes out of a study of T cell responses to AZD1222 COVID-19 vaccine. Study-wide context: Recipients boosted at about 4 weeks or about 12 weeks are pooled. Study conclusions and caveats: Donors skewed white British and female; clonal diversity was possibly underestimated. Along spike, vaccine-associated CD4 TCRs were found throughout, with dominance at 160-218 and 743-854. Nearly half of spike-specific TCRs reportedly target unmutated variant regions.

The repertoire was sequenced with immunoSEQ multiplex PCR; TCRdb's copy has only in-frame clones and lacks some. The data hold fewer than 150,000 clones, with roughly 80% observed a single time. The CDR3 is made up of 14 amino acids. In germline, CDR1 is SNHLY, CDR2 FYNNEI. The V and J ends lost 2 bases and 6 bases respectively, with 13 bases between them. Worth noting for this clone: The antigen remains unidentified.

Here the sequenced sample was peripheral blood, taken on day 0 of AZD1222 vaccination. The sequence was obtained from an adult in good health. The genes are TRBV2 and TRBJ1-1; D unresolved. This CDR3 reads CASSEREAAPEAFF. CDR3 in DNA: TGTGCCAGCAGTGAAAGGGAGGCGGCACCTGAAGCTTTCTTT.